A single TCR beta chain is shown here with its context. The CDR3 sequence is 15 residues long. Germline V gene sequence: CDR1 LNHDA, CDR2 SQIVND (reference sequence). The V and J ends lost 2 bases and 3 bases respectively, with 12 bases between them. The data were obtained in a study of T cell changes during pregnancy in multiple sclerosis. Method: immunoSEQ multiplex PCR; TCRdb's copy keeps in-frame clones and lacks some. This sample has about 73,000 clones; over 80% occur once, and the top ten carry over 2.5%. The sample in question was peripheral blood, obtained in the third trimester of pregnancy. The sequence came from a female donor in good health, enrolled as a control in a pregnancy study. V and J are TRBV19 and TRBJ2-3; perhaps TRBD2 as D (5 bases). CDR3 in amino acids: CASSILVGETDTQYF. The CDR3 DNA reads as TGTGCCAGTAGTATATTGGTGGGAGAGACAGATACGCAGTATTTT.